This T cell receptor (beta chain) was obtained from a study of identical twins. Study observations and caveats: Without tracking the same donors, conclusions rested on cross-sectional statistical analysis. Fewer insertions were carried by abundant cord blood beta clonotypes, but none was seen in memory repertoires.

Note on this clonotype: Antigen unknown. Germline and junction disagree at one end, which may indicate a read error.

The donor group consisted entirely of healthy Caucasians. TCRdb called the 5' RACE reads again in MiXCR, with one record for every CDR3 protein. The repertoire holds a few hundred thousand distinct CDR3 sequences, about 8.3% seen once, with 3% in the top ten. The V gene's germline CDR1 is SGHKS and CDR2 YYEKEE (reference sequence). The CDR3 extends over 12 amino acids. A further study also used this sample, focusing on yellow fever vaccine responses in identical twins.

The TCR sequence derives from a woman younger than 30 in good health. The sample comprised CD8+ T cells sorted from blood. The rearrangement uses TRBV5-5 and TRBJ2-4, with 7 bases identical to TRBD1. CDR3 residues: CASSQENRDSLF. CDR3 nucleotides: TGTGCCAGCAGCCAGGAAAACCGGGACAGTTTGTTC. Supplemented by reference TRBV5-5 and TRBJ2-4, the full variable domain reads DAGVTQSPTHLIKTRGQQVTLRCSPISGHKSVSWYQQVLGQGPQFIFQYYEKEERGRGNFPDRFSARQFPNYSSELNVNALLLGDSALYLCASSQENRDSLFGAGTRLSVL.